Below are 22 T cell receptor beta chains sequenced from a single sample in a study of blood T cell repertoires in COVID-19. Sequencing was performed with immunoSEQ multiplex PCR; in TCRdb, only in-frame clones are kept and a portion is missing. The data hold about 130,000 clones, with 65% to 90% observed a single time. The sequenced sample consisted of peripheral blood. The receptors stem from a woman aged 80 or over with acute or convalescent COVID-19.

The chain couples TRBV7-3 to TRBJ1-2; the D gene is possibly TRBD1 (5 bases). Germline CDR1 and CDR2: SGHTA and FQGTGA. V shed 4 bases and J shed 9 bases, with 18 bases lying between them. The CDR3 runs 14 residues. CDR3 sequence (DNA): TGTGCCAGCAGCTACGCTGGGGCTAGCGAAAGCTACACCTTC. Translation: CASSYAGASESYTF.

This sequence joins TRBV5-4 and TRBJ1-4; 9 bases map to TRBD1. This CDR3 comprises 15 residues. The V and J ends lost 4 bases and 5 bases, in that order; junction bases with no gene match: 6. Germline CDR1 is SGHNT and CDR2 is YYREEE (reference sequence). The CDR3 loop reads CASSPSGTGNEKLFF. DNA for the CDR3: TGTGCCAGCAGCCCCTCCGGGACAGGGAATGAAAAACTGTTTTTT.

The chain employs TRBV6-5 and TRBJ2-2, with D perhaps matching TRBD1 (5 bases). The CDR3 is 14 amino acids. From germline, CDR1 is MNHEY and CDR2 SVGAGI. V lost 6 bases and J lost 2, with 10 bases in between. The CDR3 sequence: CASSLGHNTGELFF. DNA for the CDR3: TGTGCCAGCAGCCTCGGACACAACACCGGGGAGCTGTTTTTT.

V and J are TRBV29-1 and TRBJ1-1; D remains unclear. The CDR3 extends over 14 amino acids. With 1 base removed from V and 4 bases from J, the gap between germline ends came to 13 bases. Germline CDR1 SQVTM, CDR2 ANQGSEA. The CDR3: CSVEAQAVSTEAFF. The CDR3 DNA sequence: TGCAGCGTTGAAGCCCAGGCCGTCAGCACTGAAGCTTTCTTT. The entire variable domain, with the rest obtained from reference TRBV29-1 and TRBJ1-1, is as follows: SAVISQKPSRDICQRGTSLTIQCQVDSQVTMMFWYRQQPGQSLTLIATANQGSEATYESGFVIDKFPISRPNLTFSTLTVSNMSPEDSSIYLCSVEAQAVSTEAFFGQGTRLTVV.

V is TRBV3-1 (or the pseudogene TRBV3-2) and J is TRBJ2-1, with 8 positions matching TRBD2. The CDR3 has 17 residues. Germline V gene data show CDR1 as LGHDT and CDR2 as YNNKEL (reference sequence). V dropped 3 bases and J dropped 0; count of bases not matched to a gene: 7. This CDR3 is CASSHRLAYYSYNEQFF. The CDR3 DNA follows: TGTGCCAGCAGCCATAGACTAGCGTATTACTCCTACAATGAGCAGTTCTTC.

The chain combines TRBV5-1 with TRBJ1-4; TRBD1 matches at 9 bases. Per the germline V gene, CDR1 is SGHRS and CDR2 is YFSETQ. V lost 8 bases to trimming and J lost 6 bases; unmatched junction nucleotides: 5. The CDR3 spans 13 residues. CDR3 coding DNA: TGCGCCAGTCGGACAGGGGTGGATGAAAAACTGTTTTTT. Encoded protein: CASRTGVDEKLFF.

This chain links TRBV7-3 with TRBJ2-3; D is perhaps TRBD2 (5 bases). CDR1 is SGHTA, CDR2 FQGTGA, per germline. The CDR3 loop spans 13 amino acids. V lost 6 bases and J lost 6, with 13 bases in between. CDR3 residues: CASSPKRADTQYF. Written as DNA, the CDR3 is TGTGCCAGCAGTCCGAAGAGGGCCGATACGCAGTATTTT.

CDR3 residues: CASSQESSRTNYGYTF. The CDR3 bases are TGCGCCAGCAGCCAAGAATCCTCCCGGACAAACTATGGCTACACCTTC. The rearrangement links TRBV4-1 to TRBJ1-2, with a weak D call TRBD1 (5 bases). CDR3 length equals 16 residues. Between the trimmed V and J ends, which lost 0 bases and 2 bases, there was a span of 13 bases. Germline lookup yields CDR1 MGHRA and CDR2 YSYEKL.

V gene TRBV7-8 combines with J gene TRBJ1-1; no firm D call. This CDR3 region has 13 residues. CDR1 is SGHVS, CDR2 FQNEAQ, per germline. V was clipped by 4 bases and J by 2 bases, with 8 bases between them. The chain's CDR3 is CASSSLPNTEAFF. In DNA form, the CDR3 reads TGTGCCAGCAGCTCCCTACCCAACACTGAAGCTTTCTTT.

The J gene is TRBJ1-5, the V gene TRBV19, with no clear D. This CDR3 spans 13 amino acids. V dropped 8 bases and J dropped 4 bases, with 12 bases sitting between them. CDR1 is LNHDA, CDR2 SQIVND, per germline (reference sequence). The CDR3 DNA reads as TGTGCCAGTCGCGGGCAGTCAAATCAGCCCCAGCATTTT. Translated, it gives CASRGQSNQPQHF.

The CDR3 DNA reads as TGTGCCAGCCGACAGGGGATGGTTACTGAAGCTTTCTTT. Amino acid sequence: CASRQGMVTEAFF. The chain uses TRBV6-5 and TRBJ1-1; 8 bases are shared with TRBD1. V dropped 8 bases and J dropped 5; count of bases not matched to a gene: 7. The CDR3 has 13 residues. CDR1 MNHEY and CDR2 SVGAGI come from the germline V gene.

This chain links TRBV5-1 with TRBJ2-1, with 10 bases identical to TRBD1. The V gene's germline CDR1 is SGHRS and CDR2 YFSETQ. The V gene end was trimmed by 2 bases and the J gene end by 7 bases; junction bases not matched to a gene: 6. CDR3 length equals 15 residues. The CDR3 protein is CASSFQTGGLNEQFF. DNA for the CDR3: TGCGCCAGCAGCTTTCAGACAGGGGGCTTGAATGAGCAGTTCTTC.

For the CDR3, the DNA is TGTGCCAGCAGTGAGCCAGGGCGGAATTCACCCCTCCACTTT. This translates into CASSEPGRNSPLHF. The chain uses TRBV25-1 and TRBJ1-6; a possible D gene is TRBD1 (5 bases). CDR3 length equals 14 residues. V lost 3 bases and J 7 bases, leaving 10 bases between the germline ends. Per the germline V gene, CDR1 is MGHDK and CDR2 is SYGVNS.

V usage is TRBV6-5 and J usage is TRBJ2-6; the match to TRBD1 covers 8 bases. CDR1 and CDR2 from the germline V gene are MNHEY and SVGAGI. The junction had 2 bases not matched to a gene; V was cut back by 6 bases and J by 1 base. The CDR3 has 15 residues. The CDR3 sequence is CASRTGGSGANVLTF. The CDR3 DNA sequence: TGTGCCAGCAGAACAGGGGGTTCTGGGGCCAACGTCCTGACTTTC.

The chain has TRBV9 and TRBJ2-2; 8 bases are a match to TRBD1. Per the germline V gene, CDR1 is SGDLS and CDR2 is YYNGEE. The CDR3 runs 15 residues. The V gene end was trimmed by 4 bases and the J gene end by 4 bases; junction bases not matched to a gene: 6. The CDR3 sequence is CASSTRQGTTGELFF. CDR3 bases: TGTGCCAGCAGCACAAGACAGGGGACCACCGGGGAGCTGTTTTTT. Based on the CDR3 plus reference TRBV9 and TRBJ2-2, the full variable domain is DSGVTQTPKHLITATGQRVTLRCSPRSGDLSVYWYQQSLDQGLQFLIQYYNGEERAKGNILERFSAQQFPDLHSELNLSSLELGDSALYFCASSTRQGTTGELFFGEGSRLTVL.

The genes are TRBV18 and TRBJ1-2; 8 bases fit TRBD1. Germline V gives CDR1 KGHSH, CDR2 LQKENI. V was clipped by 3 bases and J by 4 bases; unmatched bases: 4. This CDR3 contains 14 residues. The CDR3 region has the DNA TGTGCCAGCTCACCGGACAGGGCGCCCTATGGCTACACCTTC. Translation gives CASSPDRAPYGYTF.

The V gene is TRBV2, the J gene TRBJ1-1; 7 bases fit TRBD1. V dropped 6 bases and J dropped 5; count of bases not matched to a gene: 3. This CDR3 contains 12 residues. Germline V gene data show CDR1 as SNHLY and CDR2 as FYNNEI. CDR3 coding DNA: TGTGCCAGCAGGGGACAGAGGACTGAAGCTTTCTTT. The encoded protein is CASRGQRTEAFF.

The chain combines TRBV7-3 with TRBJ1-2, with 7 bases aligning to TRBD1. Per germline, CDR1 SGHTA and CDR2 FQGTGA. This CDR3 has 12 residues. With V trimmed by 4 bases and J by 7 bases, 3 bases remained unmatched. CDR3 residues: CASSYRGGGYTF. The CDR3 nucleotides are TGTGCCAGCAGCTACAGGGGTGGTGGCTACACCTTC.

This sequence joins TRBV28 and TRBJ2-6; the match to TRBD1 covers 8 bases. CDR3 length equals 17 residues. V lost 5 bases to trimming and J lost 5 bases; unmatched junction nucleotides: 11. CDR1 MDHEN and CDR2 SYDVKM come from the germline V gene. CDR3 sequence: CASSASRGPARANVLTF. CDR3 bases: TGTGCCAGCAGTGCAAGCAGGGGGCCGGCCAGGGCCAACGTCCTGACTTTC.

This clone was counted between two and nine times. This rearrangement joins TRBV7-9 to TRBJ1-1; 9 bases are a match to TRBD1. The V gene's germline CDR1 is SEHNR and CDR2 FQNEAQ (reference sequence). The CDR3 runs to 14 residues. V lost 5 bases and J lost 7; bases outside the gene matches: 8. The chain's CDR3 is CASSLQGAVSEAFF. The CDR3 bases are TGTGCCAGCAGCCTACAGGGGGCGGTAAGTGAAGCTTTCTTT. The full variable domain, its missing parts supplied by reference TRBV7-9 and TRBJ1-1, is DTGVSQNPRHKITKRGQNVTFRCDPISEHNRLYWYRQTLGQGPEFLTYFQNEAQLEKSRLLSDRFSAERPKGSFSTLEIQRTEQGDSAMYLCASSLQGAVSEAFFGQGTRLTVV.

The chain is built from TRBV6-5 and TRBJ2-5, with 10 bases lining up with TRBD1. CDR1 is MNHEY, CDR2 SVGAGI, per germline. CDR3 length equals 15 residues. J lost 1 base, V lost 8 bases, and 7 bases had no gene match. The CDR3 protein is CASRRGQGRQETQYF. In DNA form, the CDR3 reads TGTGCCAGCCGTAGGGGACAGGGGCGCCAAGAGACCCAGTACTTC.

The chain has TRBV29-1 and TRBJ1-1, with D possibly being TRBD1 (6 bases). CDR1 and CDR2 (germline): SQVTM, ANQGSEA. Trimming left V 5 bases short and J 1 base short, with 11 bases between. This CDR3 has 13 residues. CDR3 loop: CSVKGQSNTEAFF. In DNA form, the CDR3 reads TGCAGCGTTAAAGGACAGTCGAACACTGAAGCTTTCTTT.